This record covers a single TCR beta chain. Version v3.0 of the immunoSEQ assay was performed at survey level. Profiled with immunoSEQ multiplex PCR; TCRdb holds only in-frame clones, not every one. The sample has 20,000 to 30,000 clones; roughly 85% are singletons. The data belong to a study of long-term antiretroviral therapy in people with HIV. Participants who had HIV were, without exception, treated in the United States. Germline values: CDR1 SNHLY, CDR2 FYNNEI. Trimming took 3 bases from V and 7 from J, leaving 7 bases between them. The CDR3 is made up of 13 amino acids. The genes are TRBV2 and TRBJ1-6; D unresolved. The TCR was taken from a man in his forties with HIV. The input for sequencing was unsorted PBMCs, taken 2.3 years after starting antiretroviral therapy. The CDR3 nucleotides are TGTGCCAGCAGTGAGATGAGGAATTCACCCCTCCACTTT. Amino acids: CASSEMRNSPLHF.